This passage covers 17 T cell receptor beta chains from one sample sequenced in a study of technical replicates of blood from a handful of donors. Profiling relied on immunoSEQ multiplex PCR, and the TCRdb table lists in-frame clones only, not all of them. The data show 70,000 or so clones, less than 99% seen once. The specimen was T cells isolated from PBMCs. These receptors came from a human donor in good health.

CDR3 amino acids: CAGDRGAEAFF. The CDR3 DNA reads TGTGCCGGCGACAGGGGGGCTGAAGCTTTCTTT. The chain uses TRBV2 and TRBJ1-1, with 9 positions matching TRBD1. Trimming at V came to 11 bases and at J to 6 bases, leaving 4 bases not matched to a gene. Germline CDR1 SNHLY, CDR2 FYNNEI. This CDR3 has 11 residues.

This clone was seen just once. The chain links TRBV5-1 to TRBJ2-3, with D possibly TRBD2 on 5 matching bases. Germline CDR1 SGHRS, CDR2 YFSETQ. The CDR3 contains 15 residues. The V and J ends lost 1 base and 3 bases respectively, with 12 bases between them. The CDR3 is CASSLSRAGTDTQYF. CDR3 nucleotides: TGCGCCAGCAGCTTGTCGAGGGCCGGAACAGATACGCAGTATTTT.

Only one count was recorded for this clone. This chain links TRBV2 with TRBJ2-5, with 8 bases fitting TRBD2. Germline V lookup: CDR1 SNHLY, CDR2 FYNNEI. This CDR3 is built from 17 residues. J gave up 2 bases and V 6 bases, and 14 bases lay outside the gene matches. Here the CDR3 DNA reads TGTGCCAGCAGCCTCTTGATAGCGGGACTGTCTCAAGAGACCCAGTACTTC. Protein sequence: CASSLLIAGLSQETQYF.

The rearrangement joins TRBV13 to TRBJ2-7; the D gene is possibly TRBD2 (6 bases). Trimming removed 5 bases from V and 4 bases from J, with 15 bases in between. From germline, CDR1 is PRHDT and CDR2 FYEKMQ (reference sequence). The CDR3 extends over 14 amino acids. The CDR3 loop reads CASSPGTGEYEQYF. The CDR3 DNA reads TGTGCCAGCAGCCCCGGGACTGGGGAATACGAGCAGTACTTC.

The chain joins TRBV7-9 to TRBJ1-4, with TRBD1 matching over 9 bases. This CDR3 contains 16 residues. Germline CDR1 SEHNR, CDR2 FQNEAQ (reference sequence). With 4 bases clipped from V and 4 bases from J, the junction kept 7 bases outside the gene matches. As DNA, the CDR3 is TGTGCCAGCAGCTCGCCAACAGGGGGCGTTAATGAAAAACTGTTTTTT. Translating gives CASSSPTGGVNEKLFF.

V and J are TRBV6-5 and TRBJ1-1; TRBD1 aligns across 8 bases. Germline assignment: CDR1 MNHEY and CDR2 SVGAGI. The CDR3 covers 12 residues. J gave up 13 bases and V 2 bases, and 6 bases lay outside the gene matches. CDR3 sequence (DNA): TGTGCCAGCAGTTACCTAGGACAGGGATTTTTCTTT. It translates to CASSYLGQGFFF.

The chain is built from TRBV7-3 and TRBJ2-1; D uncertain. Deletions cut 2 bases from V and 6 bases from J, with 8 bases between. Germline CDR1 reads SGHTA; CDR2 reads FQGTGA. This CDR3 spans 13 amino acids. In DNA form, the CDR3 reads TGTGCCAGCAGCTTAGGCACGGGCAATGAGCAGTTCTTC. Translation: CASSLGTGNEQFF.

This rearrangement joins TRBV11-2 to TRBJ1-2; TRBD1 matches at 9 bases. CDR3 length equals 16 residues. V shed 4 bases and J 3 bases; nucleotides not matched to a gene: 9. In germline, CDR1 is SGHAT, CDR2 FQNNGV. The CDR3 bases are TGTGCCAGCAGCTCCCCCACAGGGGGCAGAGACTATGGCTACACCTTC. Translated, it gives CASSSPTGGRDYGYTF.

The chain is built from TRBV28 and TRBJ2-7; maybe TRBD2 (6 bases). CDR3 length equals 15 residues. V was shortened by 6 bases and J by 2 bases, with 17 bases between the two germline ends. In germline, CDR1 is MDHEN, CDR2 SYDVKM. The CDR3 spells CASSPSGGRTYEQYF. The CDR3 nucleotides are TGTGCCAGCAGCCCCAGCGGTGGGAGGACCTACGAGCAGTACTTC. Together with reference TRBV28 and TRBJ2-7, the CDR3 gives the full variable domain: DVKVTQSSRYLVKRTGEKVFLECVQDMDHENMFWYRQDPGLGLRLIYFSYDVKMKEKGDIPEGYSVSREKKERFSLILESASTNQTSMYLCASSPSGGRTYEQYFGPGTRLTVT.

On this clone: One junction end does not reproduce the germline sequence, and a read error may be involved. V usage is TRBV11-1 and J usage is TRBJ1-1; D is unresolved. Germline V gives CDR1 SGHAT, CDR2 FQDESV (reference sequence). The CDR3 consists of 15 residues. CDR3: CASSLAGEGYTEAFF. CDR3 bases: TGTGCCAGCAGCCTAGCAGGAGAGGGTTACACTGAAGCTTTCTTT.

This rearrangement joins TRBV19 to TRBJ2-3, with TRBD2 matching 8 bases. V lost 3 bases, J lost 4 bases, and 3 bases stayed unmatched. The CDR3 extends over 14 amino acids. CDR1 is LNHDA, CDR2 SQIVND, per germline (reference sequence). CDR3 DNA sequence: TGTGCCAGTAGTATGGGGACTAGGCCAGATACGCAGTATTTT. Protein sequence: CASSMGTRPDTQYF.

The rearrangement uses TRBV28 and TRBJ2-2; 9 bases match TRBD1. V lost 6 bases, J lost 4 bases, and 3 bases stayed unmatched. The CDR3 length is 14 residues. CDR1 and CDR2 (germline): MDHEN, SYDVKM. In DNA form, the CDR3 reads TGTGCCAGCAGAGGGGACAGGGCCACCGGGGAGCTGTTTTTT. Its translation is CASRGDRATGELFF.

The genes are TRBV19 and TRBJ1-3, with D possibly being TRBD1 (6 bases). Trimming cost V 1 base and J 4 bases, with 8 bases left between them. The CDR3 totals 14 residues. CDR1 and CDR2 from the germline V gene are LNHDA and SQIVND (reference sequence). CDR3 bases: TGTGCCAGTAGTATAGCAGGGGAAGGAAACACCATATATTTT. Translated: CASSIAGEGNTIYF.

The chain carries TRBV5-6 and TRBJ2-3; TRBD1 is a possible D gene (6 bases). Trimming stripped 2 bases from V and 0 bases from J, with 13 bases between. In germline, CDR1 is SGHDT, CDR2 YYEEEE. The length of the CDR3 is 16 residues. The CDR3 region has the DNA TGTGCCAGCAGCTTTGGCCAGGGGCGGAGCACAGATACGCAGTATTTT. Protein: CASSFGQGRSTDTQYF.

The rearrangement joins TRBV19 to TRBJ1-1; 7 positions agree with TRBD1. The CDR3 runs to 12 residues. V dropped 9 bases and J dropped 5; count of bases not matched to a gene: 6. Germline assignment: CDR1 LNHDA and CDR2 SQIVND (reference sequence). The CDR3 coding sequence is TGTGCCAGCCACCACAGGGGTACTGAAGCTTTCTTT. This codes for CASHHRGTEAFF.

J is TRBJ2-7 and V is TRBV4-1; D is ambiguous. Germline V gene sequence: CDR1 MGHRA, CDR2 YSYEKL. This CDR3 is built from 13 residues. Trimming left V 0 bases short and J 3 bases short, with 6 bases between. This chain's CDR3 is CASSQEPVYEQYF. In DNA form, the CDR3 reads TGCGCCAGCAGCCAAGAACCGGTCTACGAGCAGTACTTC.

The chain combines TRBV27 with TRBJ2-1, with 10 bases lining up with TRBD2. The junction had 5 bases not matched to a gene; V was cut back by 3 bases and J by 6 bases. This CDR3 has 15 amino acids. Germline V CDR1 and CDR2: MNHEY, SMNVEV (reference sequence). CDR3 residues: CASSFRLAGLNEQFF. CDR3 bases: TGTGCCAGCAGTTTTAGACTAGCGGGCCTCAATGAGCAGTTCTTC.